Listed below are T cell receptor beta chains from one sample, sequenced in a study of cytomegalovirus exposure and HLA in healthy donors. Assay used: immunoSEQ multiplex PCR; TCRdb lists only in-frame clones, some missing. The sample holds about 160,000 clones; 60% to 80% are singletons and the top ten take 1.4%. Sequencing was carried out using PBMCs. These receptors were collected from a male donor in good health and CMV-seronegative. Both conserved end residues are part of each CDR3. A D gene is named only where the DNA matches it firmly. The size of a clone is reported for some rows only, either as once, few or many, or as a class for expanded clones.

d_call j_call v_call clone_size cdr3_length cdr3_aa cdr3_nt
NA TRBJ2-1 TRBV5-1 NA 13 CASSLQQSFEQFF TGCGCCAGCAGCTTGCAACAGTCTTTTGAGCAGTTCTTC
TRBD1 TRBJ1-5 TRBV6-5 NA 13 CASRDRGDQPQHF TGTGCCAGCAGGGACAGGGGGGATCAGCCCCAGCATTTT
TRBD1 TRBJ1-2 TRBV7-6 NA 13 CASSPDRGYGYTF TGTGCCAGCAGCCCGGACAGGGGCTATGGCTACACCTTC
TRBD2 TRBJ2-7 TRBV5-4 once 15 CASTVGGGSSYEQYF TGTGCCAGCACCGTCGGGGGGGGGAGCTCCTACGAGCAGTACTTC
TRBD1 TRBJ2-5 TRBV7-9 NA 14 CASSSGQGRETQYF TGTGCCAGCAGCTCGGGACAGGGAAGAGAGACCCAGTACTTC
NA TRBJ2-7 TRBV11-2 NA 13 CASTPDTTYEQYF TGTGCCAGCACCCCCGACACAACCTACGAGCAGTACTTC
TRBD2 TRBJ2-2 TRBV27 NA 17 CASSFSALAGVTGELFF TGTGCCAGCAGTTTCTCGGCACTAGCGGGAGTCACCGGGGAGCTGTTTTTT
TRBD1 TRBJ2-3 TRBV12-5 NA 14 CASGLGQGADTQYF TGTGCTAGTGGTTTGGGACAGGGCGCAGATACGCAGTATTTT
NA TRBJ2-3 TRBV6-6 NA 16 CASSPRSNLGTDTQYF TGTGCCAGCAGTCCCCGGTCTAATCTAGGCACAGATACGCAGTATTTT
TRBD1 TRBJ2-3 TRBV29-1 NA 17 CSVEGGQGYGSTDTQYF TGCAGCGTTGAAGGGGGACAGGGGTACGGATCCACAGATACGCAGTATTTT
NA TRBJ1-3 TRBV10-3 NA 16 CAISESGVRAGNTIYF TGTGCCATCAGTGAGTCAGGGGTCAGGGCTGGAAACACCATATATTTT
TRBD2 TRBJ2-7 TRBV15 few 14 CATSERGGSYEQYF TGTGCCACCAGCGAGCGGGGGGGCAGTTACGAGCAGTACTTC
TRBD1 TRBJ1-5 TRBV23-1 NA 14 CASSQFSGGQPQHF TGCGCCAGCAGTCAATTCTCAGGGGGCCAGCCCCAGCATTTT
TRBD1 TRBJ1-1 TRBV9 NA 16 CASSVVAGGLNTEAFF TGTGCCAGCAGCGTAGTGGCAGGGGGCCTGAACACTGAAGCTTTCTTT
NA TRBJ1-1 TRBV7-9 NA 12 CASSGRGTEAFF TGTGCCAGCAGCGGAAGGGGGACTGAAGCTTTCTTT
NA TRBJ2-2 TRBV12-1 NA 19 CASSFGWEGLAGRSGELFF TGTGCCAGCAGCTTTGGGTGGGAGGGACTAGCGGGGAGATCCGGGGAGCTGTTTTTT
TRBD1 TRBJ1-1 TRBV7-2 NA 16 CASSSHRQGADTEAFF TGTGCCAGCAGCTCACATCGACAGGGGGCGGACACTGAAGCTTTCTTT
TRBD1 TRBJ2-7 TRBV7-7 NA 14 CASSLNRGSGEQYF TGTGCCAGCAGCTTGAACAGGGGATCGGGGGAGCAGTACTTC
TRBD1 TRBJ1-2 TRBV19 once 14 CASRFQGGNYGYTF TGTGCCAGTCGTTTTCAGGGGGGAAATTATGGCTACACCTTC
NA TRBJ1-2 TRBV28 NA 12 CASSFSGYGYTF TGTGCCAGCAGTTTCTCGGGCTATGGCTACACCTTC
NA TRBJ2-5 TRBV27 NA 14 CASSLLGATETQYF TGTGCCAGCAGTTTACTGGGGGCGACGGAGACCCAGTACTTC
NA TRBJ2-3 TRBV7-8 NA 16 CASSTNRVTSTDTQYF TGTGCCAGCAGCACGAACAGGGTAACTAGCACAGATACGCAGTATTTT
NA TRBJ1-5 TRBV7-8 NA 16 CASSPSARQSHQPQHF TGTGCCAGCAGCCCTAGCGCTAGGCAGTCCCATCAGCCCCAGCATTTT
NA TRBJ2-6 TRBV6-6 NA 15 CASSYEGAGANVLTF TGTGCCAGCAGTTACGAGGGCGCGGGGGCCAACGTCCTGACTTTC
TRBD2 TRBJ2-1 TRBV7-2 NA 17 CASSQNGLAVRNNEQFF TGTGCCAGCAGCCAAAACGGACTAGCGGTAAGAAACAATGAGCAGTTCTTC
TRBD1 TRBJ1-1 TRBV6-5 NA 14 CASSYSGMTGKAFF TGTGCCAGCAGTTACTCCGGAATGACAGGGAAAGCTTTCTTT
TRBD2 TRBJ2-3 TRBV5-1 NA 16 CASSFPGTSLIDTQYF TGCGCCAGCAGCTTTCCCGGGACTAGCCTTATAGATACGCAGTATTTT
NA TRBJ1-5 TRBV7-8 NA 16 CASSPREGTLNQPQHF TGTGCCAGCAGCCCCCGAGAGGGAACTCTCAATCAGCCCCAGCATTTT
TRBD2 TRBJ2-3 TRBV4-3 NA 17 CASSPRGSSGGTDTQYF TGCGCCAGCAGCCCCCGAGGGAGTAGCGGGGGCACAGATACGCAGTATTTT
NA TRBJ2-3 TRBV7-3 NA 13 CASSPGGADTQYF TGTGCCAGCAGCCCCGGAGGGGCGGATACGCAGTATTTT
TRBD1 TRBJ1-1 TRBV4-2 NA 14 CASSQERGRDEAFF TGTGCCAGCAGCCAAGAAAGGGGGCGGGATGAAGCTTTCTTT
TRBD2 TRBJ2-7 TRBV5-1 NA 14 CASSGTSEPDEQYF TGCGCCAGCAGCGGGACTAGCGAGCCGGACGAGCAGTACTTC
NA TRBJ1-5 TRBV4-1 NA 15 CASSQDQHSNQPQHF TGCGCCAGCAGCCAAGATCAACATAGCAATCAGCCCCAGCATTTT
TRBD2 TRBJ2-3 TRBV27 NA 16 CASSSPGGIGTDTQYF TGTGCCAGCAGTTCCCCGGGGGGGATCGGGACAGATACGCAGTATTTT
TRBD1 TRBJ2-5 TRBV18 NA 16 CASSPFRDRGQETQYF TGTGCCAGCTCACCGTTCCGGGACAGGGGGCAAGAGACCCAGTACTTC
NA TRBJ1-2 TRBV6-5 NA 13 CASRETARLGYTF TGTGCCAGCAGAGAGACAGCTAGGCTTGGCTACACCTTC